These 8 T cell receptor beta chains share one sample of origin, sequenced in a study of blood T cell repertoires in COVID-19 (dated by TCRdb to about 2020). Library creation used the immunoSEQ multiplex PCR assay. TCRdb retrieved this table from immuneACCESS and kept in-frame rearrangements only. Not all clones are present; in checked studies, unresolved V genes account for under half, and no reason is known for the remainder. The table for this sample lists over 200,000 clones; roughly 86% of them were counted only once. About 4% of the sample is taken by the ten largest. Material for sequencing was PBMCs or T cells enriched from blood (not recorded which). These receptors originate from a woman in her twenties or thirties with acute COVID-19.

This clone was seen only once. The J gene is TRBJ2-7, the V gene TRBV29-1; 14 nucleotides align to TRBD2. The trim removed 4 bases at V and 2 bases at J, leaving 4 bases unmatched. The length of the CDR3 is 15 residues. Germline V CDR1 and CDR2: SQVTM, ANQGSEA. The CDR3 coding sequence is TGCAGCGTTGTGAGGACTAGCGGGGGGACCTACGAGCAGTACTTC. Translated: CSVVRTSGGTYEQYF.

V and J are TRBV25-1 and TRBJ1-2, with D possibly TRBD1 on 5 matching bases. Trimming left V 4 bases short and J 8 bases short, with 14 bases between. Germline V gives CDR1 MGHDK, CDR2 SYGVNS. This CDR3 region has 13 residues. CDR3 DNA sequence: TGTGCCAGCAGTGGGGGGACTGCCTGGGGCTACACCTTC. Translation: CASSGGTAWGYTF.

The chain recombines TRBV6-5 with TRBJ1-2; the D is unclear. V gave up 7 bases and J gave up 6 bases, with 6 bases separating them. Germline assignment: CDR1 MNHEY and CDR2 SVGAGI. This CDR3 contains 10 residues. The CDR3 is CASTGNGYTF. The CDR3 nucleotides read TGTGCCAGCACGGGGAATGGCTACACCTTC.

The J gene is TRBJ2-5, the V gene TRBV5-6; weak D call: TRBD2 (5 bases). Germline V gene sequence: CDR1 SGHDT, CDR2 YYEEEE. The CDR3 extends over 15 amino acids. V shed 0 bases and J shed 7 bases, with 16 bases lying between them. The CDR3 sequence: CASSLAQRLEGTQYF. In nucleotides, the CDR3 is TGTGCCAGCAGCTTGGCCCAACGGCTTGAGGGGACCCAGTACTTC.

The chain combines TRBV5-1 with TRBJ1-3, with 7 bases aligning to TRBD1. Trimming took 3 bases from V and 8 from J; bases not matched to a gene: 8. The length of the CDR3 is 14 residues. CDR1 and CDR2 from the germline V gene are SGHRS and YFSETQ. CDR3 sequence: CASSSVGQADTIYF. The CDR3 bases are TGCGCCAGCAGCTCGGTCGGACAGGCGGACACCATATATTTT.

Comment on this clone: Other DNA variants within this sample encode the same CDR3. CDR3 region: CASSLDRVGTEAFF. The CDR3 DNA is TGTGCCAGCAGCTTAGACAGGGTCGGCACTGAAGCTTTCTTT. The V gene is TRBV11-2, the J gene TRBJ1-1, with D perhaps matching TRBD1 (5 bases). V lost 0 bases and J lost 4, with 9 bases in between. The CDR3 sequence is 14 residues long. The germline V gene encodes CDR1 SGHAT and CDR2 FQNNGV.

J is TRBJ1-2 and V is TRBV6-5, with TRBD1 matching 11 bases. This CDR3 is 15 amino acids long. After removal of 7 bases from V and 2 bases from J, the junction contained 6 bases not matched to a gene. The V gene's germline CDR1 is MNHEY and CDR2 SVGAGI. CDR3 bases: TGTGCCAGCACCTTGGACAGGGGGCTAAACTATGGCTACACCTTC. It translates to CASTLDRGLNYGYTF.

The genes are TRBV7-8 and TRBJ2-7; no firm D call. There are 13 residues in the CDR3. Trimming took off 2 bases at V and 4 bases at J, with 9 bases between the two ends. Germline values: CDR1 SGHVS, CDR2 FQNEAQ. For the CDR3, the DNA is TGTGCCAGCAGCTTACGGAGTTATTACGAGCAGTACTTC. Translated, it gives CASSLRSYYEQYF.